This T cell receptor (beta chain) was found in a study of CD4 T cells in relation to SARS-CoV-2 and coronaviruses. Whole-study context: Median patient age was approximately 38 years, spanning 21 to 72 years. Of the patients, 8 or 9 were male, 4 female, two Hispanic. Study findings and constraints: Monoreactive clones expanded significantly more to SARS-CoV-2 than crossreactive clones did.

This clone showed up just a few times. Its antigen is undetermined. This CDR3 spans 14 amino acids. Trimming removed 2 bases from V and 3 bases from J, with 8 bases in between. The V gene's germline CDR1 is MNHNS and CDR2 SASEGT. Deep TCR-beta sequencing used DNA from uncultured naive and memory CD4+ T cells. Libraries were prepared by immunoSEQ multiplex PCR; TCRdb keeps only in-frame clonotypes and omits some of them. The table includes 35,000 to 45,000 clones, roughly 88% detected once. The receptor was isolated from an adult with COVID-19. Sequences were obtained from memory CD4+ T cells from PBMCs. The chain couples TRBV6-1 to TRBJ1-5, with no clear D. CDR3 in amino acids: CASSEIDTNQPQHF. CDR3 sequence (DNA): TGTGCCAGCAGTGAAATCGACACCAATCAGCCCCAGCATTTT.